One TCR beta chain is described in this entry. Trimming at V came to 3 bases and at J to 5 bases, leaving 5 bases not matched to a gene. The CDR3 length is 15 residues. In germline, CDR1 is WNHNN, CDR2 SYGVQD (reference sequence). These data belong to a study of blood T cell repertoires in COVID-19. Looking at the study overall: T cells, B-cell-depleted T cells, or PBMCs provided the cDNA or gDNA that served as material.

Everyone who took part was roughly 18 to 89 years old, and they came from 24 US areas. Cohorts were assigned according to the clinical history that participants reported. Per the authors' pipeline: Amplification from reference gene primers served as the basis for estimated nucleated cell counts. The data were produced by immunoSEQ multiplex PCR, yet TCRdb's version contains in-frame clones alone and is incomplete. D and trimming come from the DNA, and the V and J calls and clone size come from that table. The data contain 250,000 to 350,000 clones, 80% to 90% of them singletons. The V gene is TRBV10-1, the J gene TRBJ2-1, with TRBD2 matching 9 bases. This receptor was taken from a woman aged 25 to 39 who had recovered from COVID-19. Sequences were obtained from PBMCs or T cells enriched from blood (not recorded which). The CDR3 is CASSELAGDNNEQFF. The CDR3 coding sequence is TGCGCCAGCAGTGAATTAGCGGGGGATAACAATGAGCAGTTCTTC.